This passage covers 26 T cell receptor beta chains from one sample sequenced in a study of control samples from healthy donors and cancer patients. Sequenced by immunoSEQ multiplex PCR; TCRdb stores in-frame clones only, minus some. Of 100,000 to 150,000 clones in the sample, around nine tenths were seen once. Sequencing used blood. The receptors were sampled from a man between 18 and 29 years old in good health.

This clone came up once. This chain uses TRBV6-1 with TRBJ1-2; D not resolved. The V and J ends lost 0 bases and 7 bases respectively, with 6 bases between them. CDR3 length equals 12 residues. Germline V gene lookup returns CDR1 MNHNS and CDR2 SASEGT. The CDR3 nucleotides are TGTGCCAGCAGTGAAGCGGGCGGTGGCTACACCTTC. As protein: CASSEAGGGYTF.

The rearrangement uses TRBV9 and TRBJ2-1, with 8 bases identical to TRBD2. The CDR3 length is 16 residues. V dropped 4 bases and J dropped 0; count of bases not matched to a gene: 6. Looked up from germline, CDR1 is SGDLS and CDR2 is YYNGEE. The DNA for the CDR3 is TGTGCCAGCAGCACACTCAGCGGGGGCTCCTACAATGAGCAGTTCTTC. It yields the protein CASSTLSGGSYNEQFF.

The chain is built from TRBV12-3 or TRBV12-4 and TRBJ1-6; 9 positions agree with TRBD1. After removal of 10 bases from V and 7 bases from J, the junction contained 5 bases not matched to a gene. The CDR3 loop spans 13 amino acids. The CDR3 nucleotides read TGTGCCATCAGCGGGACAGGGAATTCACCCCTCCACTTT. It specifies CAISGTGNSPLHF.

The V gene is TRBV2, the J gene TRBJ1-3; D is undetermined. The CDR3 consists of 15 residues. Germline-derived CDR1 and CDR2 are SNHLY and FYNNEI. Trimming cost V 5 bases and J 0 bases, with 11 bases left between them. The CDR3 loop reads CASSRESYSGNTIYF. In DNA form, the CDR3 reads TGTGCCAGCAGTCGGGAAAGTTACTCTGGAAACACCATATATTTT. Drawing the rest from reference TRBV2 and TRBJ1-3, the complete variable domain is EPEVTQTPSHQVTQMGQEVILRCVPISNHLYFYWYRQILGQKVEFLVSFYNNEISEKSEIFDDQFSVERPDGSNFTLKIRSTKLEDSAMYFCASSRESYSGNTIYFGEGSWLTVV.

The genes are TRBV7-9 and TRBJ2-5; D is uncertain. Germline V gene lookup returns CDR1 SEHNR and CDR2 FQNEAQ (reference sequence). The V and J ends lost 4 bases and 1 base respectively, with 7 bases between them. This CDR3 contains 13 residues. CDR3 region: CASSSSGQETQYF. CDR3 DNA: TGTGCCAGCAGCTCCAGTGGCCAAGAGACCCAGTACTTC.

The rearrangement links TRBV19 to TRBJ1-5; unclear D gene. V was shortened by 1 base and J by 6 bases, with 4 bases between the two germline ends. This CDR3 is 12 amino acids long. Germline values: CDR1 LNHDA, CDR2 SQIVND (reference sequence). CDR3 bases: TGTGCCAGTAGTATAGGAATTCAGCCCCAGCATTTT. The encoded protein is CASSIGIQPQHF.

This chain connects TRBV11-2 to TRBJ1-1, with D unresolved. This CDR3 has 13 amino acids. Germline-derived CDR1 and CDR2 are SGHAT and FQNNGV. Trimming cost V 1 base and J 1 base, with 4 bases left between them. CDR3: CASSLGTNTEAFF. The CDR3 nucleotides are TGTGCCAGCAGCTTAGGGACGAACACTGAAGCTTTCTTT.

This chain joins TRBV5-5 and TRBJ1-2; TRBD1 agrees at 7 bases. This CDR3 region has 13 residues. The germline V gene has CDR1 SGHKS and CDR2 YYEKEE (reference sequence). Trimming removed 3 bases from V and 7 bases from J; junction bases left unmatched: 6. CDR3 sequence: CASSYTGEAGYTF. The CDR3 DNA reads as TGTGCCAGCAGCTACACAGGGGAGGCTGGCTACACCTTC.

This chain connects TRBV19 to TRBJ2-5, with D unclear. CDR3 length: 16 residues. Germline V gene data show CDR1 as LNHDA and CDR2 as SQIVND (reference sequence). V was shortened by 11 bases and J by 5 bases, with 27 bases between the two germline ends. CDR3 amino acids: CAPDRTEIHGQETQYF. The CDR3, as DNA: TGTGCCCCGGACCGGACGGAGATCCATGGCCAGGAGACCCAGTACTTC. Based on the CDR3 plus reference TRBV19 and TRBJ2-5, the full variable domain is DGGITQSPKYLFRKEGQNVTLSCEQNLNHDAMYWYRQDPGQGLRLIYYSQIVNDFQKGDIAEGYSVSREKKESFPLTVTSAQKNPTAFYLCAPDRTEIHGQETQYFGPGTRLLVL.

This chain joins TRBV7-2 and TRBJ2-7; 11 nucleotides match TRBD2. Germline CDR1 and CDR2: SGHTA and FQGNSA. V lost 3 bases to trimming and J lost 1 base; unmatched junction nucleotides: 2. This CDR3 spans 15 amino acids. CDR3 residues: CASSFLAGGSYEQYF. CDR3 DNA: TGTGCCAGCAGCTTCCTAGCGGGGGGTTCCTACGAGCAGTACTTC.

A note on this clone: Other DNA variants within this sample encode the same CDR3. The chain links TRBV19 to TRBJ2-2; 10 bases are a match to TRBD2. V lost 5 bases and J lost 4; bases outside the gene matches: 13. This CDR3 spans 18 amino acids. CDR1 and CDR2 from the germline V gene are LNHDA and SQIVND (reference sequence). The chain's CDR3 is CASSLLVGLAGATGELFF. Here the CDR3 DNA reads TGTGCCAGTAGTCTCCTTGTTGGGCTAGCGGGGGCCACCGGGGAGCTGTTTTTT.

This chain connects TRBV19 to TRBJ1-5; D call uncertain. The CDR3 is 14 residues long. V was trimmed by 5 bases and J by 0 bases, leaving 8 bases between them. CDR1 is LNHDA, CDR2 SQIVND, per germline (reference sequence). This CDR3 reads CASSPLLSNQPQHF. CDR3 nucleotides: TGTGCCAGTAGTCCACTTCTTAGCAATCAGCCCCAGCATTTT.

V gene TRBV9 combines with J gene TRBJ2-5, with D possibly being TRBD1 or TRBD2 (6 bases each). Trimming took off 0 bases at V and 2 bases at J, with 11 bases between the two ends. Per germline, CDR1 SGDLS and CDR2 YYNGEE. The length of the CDR3 is 15 residues. This chain's CDR3 is CASSVGGGTQETQYF. CDR3 nucleotides: TGTGCCAGCAGCGTAGGAGGGGGGACGCAAGAGACCCAGTACTTC.

This rearrangement joins TRBV11-2 to TRBJ1-3; D not certain. Germline loops: CDR1 SGHAT, CDR2 FQNNGV. The CDR3 contains 15 residues. The V end was cut by 4 bases, the J end by 4 bases, with 14 bases between. The CDR3 nucleotides are TGTGCCAGCAGCTCATTCCCGGGAGCCGGAAACACCATATATTTT. It translates to CASSSFPGAGNTIYF.

This chain connects TRBV4-1 to TRBJ2-3, with 7 bases aligning to TRBD1. CDR1 MGHRA and CDR2 YSYEKL come from the germline V gene. Unmatched junction bases numbered 9, after V lost 6 bases and J lost 3 bases. This CDR3 has 15 residues. The CDR3, as DNA: TGCGCCAGCAGACTACAGGGGTTGGGGACAGATACGCAGTATTTT. Translation: CASRLQGLGTDTQYF.

The chain uses TRBV5-4 and TRBJ2-5, with 9 nucleotides matching TRBD2. The junction had 3 bases not matched to a gene; V was cut back by 1 base and J by 2 bases. The CDR3 spans 15 residues. Germline values: CDR1 SGHNT, CDR2 YYREEE (reference sequence). CDR3 sequence (DNA): TGTGCCAGCAGCTTGCTGACTAGCGGACAAGAGACCCAGTACTTC. Protein: CASSLLTSGQETQYF.

The genes are TRBV9 and TRBJ2-2, with 10 nucleotides matching TRBD2. Germline loops: CDR1 SGDLS, CDR2 YYNGEE. The CDR3 is made up of 15 amino acids. J was trimmed by 4 bases and V by 1 base; bases with no gene match: 1. The CDR3: CASSVLAGATGELFF. For the CDR3, the DNA is TGTGCCAGCAGCGTACTAGCGGGGGCCACCGGGGAGCTGTTTTTT.

The gene calls are TRBV3-1 (or the pseudogene TRBV3-2) and TRBJ2-1; TRBD2 aligns across 10 bases. The germline gives CDR1 LGHDT, CDR2 YNNKEL (reference sequence). V lost 3 bases and J lost 9; bases outside the gene matches: 14. The length of the CDR3 is 17 residues. CDR3 sequence reads: CASSQGPIAGGQGEQFF. In DNA, the CDR3 is TGTGCCAGCAGCCAGGGGCCTATAGCGGGGGGCCAGGGTGAGCAGTTCTTC.

The chain links TRBV6-2 or TRBV6-3 to TRBJ1-1, with D perhaps TRBD1 (5 bases). Germline V gene sequence: CDR1 MNHEY, CDR2 SVGEGT. The CDR3 runs 13 residues. The V gene lost 0 bases and the J gene lost 4 bases, with 6 bases spanning the gap. The CDR3 DNA sequence: TGTGCCAGCAGTTACTCGGGGGGCACTGAAGCTTTCTTT. Protein sequence: CASSYSGGTEAFF.

This clone was recorded only once. The sample has other DNA sequences that encode this CDR3 too. The V gene is TRBV10-3, the J gene TRBJ2-7; tentative D call: TRBD2 (6 bases). The CDR3 loop spans 14 amino acids. Germline V gene data show CDR1 as ENHRY and CDR2 as SYGVKD. Trimming took off 2 bases at V and 7 bases at J, with 15 bases between the two ends. In DNA, the CDR3 is TGTGCCATCAGTGAGGTGGAGGGGCGATATGAGCAGTACTTC. It codes for CAISEVEGRYEQYF.

In nucleotides, the CDR3 is TGTGCCAGCAGTCCCGCGGGACAATGGAACACTGAAGCTTTCTTT. Protein sequence: CASSPAGQWNTEAFF. The chain uses TRBV25-1 and TRBJ1-1; tentatively, D is TRBD1 (6 bases). The ends were cut back, 5 bases at V and 1 base at J, with 14 bases in the middle. Germline values: CDR1 MGHDK, CDR2 SYGVNS. The CDR3 is made up of 15 amino acids.

The chain uses TRBV6-1 and TRBJ2-3; 11 positions match TRBD2. The CDR3 is 19 residues long. The V segment lost 4 bases and the J segment 6 bases; nucleotides outside the gene matches: 18. The germline gives CDR1 MNHNS, CDR2 SASEGT. The CDR3 protein is CASSAKRTPTSGEADTQYF. DNA for the CDR3: TGTGCCAGCAGTGCAAAACGGACCCCGACTAGCGGGGAGGCGGATACGCAGTATTTT.

CDR3 loop: CASSSGFQADTQYF. CDR3 sequence (DNA): TGTGCCAGCAGCTCGGGCTTCCAGGCAGATACGCAGTATTTT. The gene calls are TRBV3-1 (or the pseudogene TRBV3-2) and TRBJ2-3; no clear D gene. This CDR3 region has 14 residues. Germline V gene data show CDR1 as LGHDT and CDR2 as YNNKEL (reference sequence). Trimming stripped 5 bases from V and 4 bases from J, with 13 bases between.

The rearrangement links TRBV5-5 to TRBJ2-5; possible D gene TRBD1, 6 bases. Between the trimmed V and J ends, which lost 4 bases and 2 bases, there was a span of 15 bases. This CDR3 spans 15 amino acids. CDR1 and CDR2 (germline): SGHKS, YYEKEE (reference sequence). The CDR3 is CASSQGWGGQETQYF. The CDR3 region has the DNA TGTGCCAGCAGCCAGGGGTGGGGCGGACAAGAGACCCAGTACTTC.

This sequence joins TRBV6-5 and TRBJ2-5, with 10 bases that match TRBD2. Germline CDR1 and CDR2: MNHEY and SVGAGI. This CDR3 region has 15 residues. Losses at the gene ends were 2 bases for V and 2 bases for J; bases not matched to a gene: 2. The CDR3 DNA follows: TGTGCCAGCAGTTACCAGGGACTAGCGCAAGAGACCCAGTACTTC. This codes for CASSYQGLAQETQYF.

The chain has TRBV18 and TRBJ1-4, with D possibly TRBD1 on 6 matching bases. Germline V CDR1 and CDR2: KGHSH, LQKENI. Between the trimmed V and J ends, which lost 3 bases and 2 bases, there was a span of 13 bases. The CDR3 runs 16 residues. CDR3 bases: TGTGCCAGCTCACCCCAGGGGTTACAGACTAATGAAAAACTGTTTTTT. This encodes CASSPQGLQTNEKLFF.